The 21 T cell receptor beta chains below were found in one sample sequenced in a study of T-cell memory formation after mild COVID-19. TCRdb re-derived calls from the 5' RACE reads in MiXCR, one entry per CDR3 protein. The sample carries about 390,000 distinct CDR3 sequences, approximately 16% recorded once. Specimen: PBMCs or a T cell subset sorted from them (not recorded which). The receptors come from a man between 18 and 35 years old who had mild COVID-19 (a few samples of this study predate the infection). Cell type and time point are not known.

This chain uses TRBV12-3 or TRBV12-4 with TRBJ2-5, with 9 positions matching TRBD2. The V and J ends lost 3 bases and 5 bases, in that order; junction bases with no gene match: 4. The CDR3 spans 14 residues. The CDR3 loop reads CASSFGTSLETQYF. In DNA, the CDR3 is TGTGCCAGCAGTTTCGGGACTAGCTTGGAGACCCAGTACTTC.

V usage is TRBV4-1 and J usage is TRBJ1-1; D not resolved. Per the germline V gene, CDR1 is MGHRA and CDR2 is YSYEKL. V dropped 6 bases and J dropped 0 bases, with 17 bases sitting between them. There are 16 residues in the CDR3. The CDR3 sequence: CASRGYGFSLNTEAFF. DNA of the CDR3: TGCGCCAGCAGGGGGTACGGATTCTCTTTGAACACTGAAGCTTTCTTT.

The CDR3 reads CASSQVRTTADTQYF. CDR3 nucleotides: TGTGCCAGCAGCCAAGTACGGACTACAGCAGATACGCAGTATTTT. The chain recombines TRBV14 with TRBJ2-3, with D possibly being TRBD2 (6 bases). This CDR3 is built from 15 residues. CDR1 is SGHDN, CDR2 FVKESK, per germline. The V and J ends lost 1 base and 4 bases respectively, with 12 bases between them.

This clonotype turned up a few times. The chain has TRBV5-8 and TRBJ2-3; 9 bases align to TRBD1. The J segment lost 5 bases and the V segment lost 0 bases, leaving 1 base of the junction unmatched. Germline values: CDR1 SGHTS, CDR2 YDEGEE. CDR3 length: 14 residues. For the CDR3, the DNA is TGTGCCAGCAGCTTGGGGACAGGGGTAGATACGCAGTATTTT. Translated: CASSLGTGVDTQYF.

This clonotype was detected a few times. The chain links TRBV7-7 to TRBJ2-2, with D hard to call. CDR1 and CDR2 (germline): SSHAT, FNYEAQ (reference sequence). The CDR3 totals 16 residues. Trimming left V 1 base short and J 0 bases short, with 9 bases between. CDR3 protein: CASSLGARPNTGELFF. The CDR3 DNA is TGTGCCAGCAGCTTAGGGGCCCGACCGAACACCGGGGAGCTGTTTTTT. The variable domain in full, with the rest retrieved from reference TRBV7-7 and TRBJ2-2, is GAGVSQSPRYKVTKRGQDVTLRCDPISSHATLYWYQQALGQGPEFLTYFNYEAQPDKSGLPSDRFSAERPEGSISTLTIQRTEQRDSAMYRCASSLGARPNTGELFFGEGSRLTVL.

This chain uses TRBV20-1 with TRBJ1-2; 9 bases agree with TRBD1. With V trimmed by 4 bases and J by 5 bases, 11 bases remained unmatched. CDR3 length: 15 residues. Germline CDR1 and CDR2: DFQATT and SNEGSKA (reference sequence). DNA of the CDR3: TGCAGTGCTACCCGCTCGGGACAGGGCATTTATGGCTACACCTTC. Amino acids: CSATRSGQGIYGYTF.

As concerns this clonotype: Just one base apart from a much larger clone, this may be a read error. The CDR3 spells CASSPRPYGYTF. The DNA of the CDR3 is TGTGCCAGTAGTCCGAGGCCCTATGGCTACACCTTC. The rearrangement joins TRBV28 to TRBJ1-2; D is uncertain. The V end lost 9 bases, the J end lost 4 bases, and 12 bases lay between the germline ends. In germline, CDR1 is MDHEN, CDR2 SYDVKM. This CDR3 is 12 amino acids long.

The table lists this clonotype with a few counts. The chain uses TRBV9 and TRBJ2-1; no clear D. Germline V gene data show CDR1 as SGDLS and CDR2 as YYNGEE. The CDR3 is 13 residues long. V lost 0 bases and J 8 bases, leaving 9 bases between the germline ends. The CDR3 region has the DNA TGTGCCAGCAGCGTAGACTCCGGGTATGAGCAGTTCTTC. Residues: CASSVDSGYEQFF.

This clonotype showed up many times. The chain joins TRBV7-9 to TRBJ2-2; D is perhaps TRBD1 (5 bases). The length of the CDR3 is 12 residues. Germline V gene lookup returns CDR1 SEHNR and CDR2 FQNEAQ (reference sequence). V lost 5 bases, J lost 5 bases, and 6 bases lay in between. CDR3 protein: CASSTGTGELFF. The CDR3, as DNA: TGTGCCAGCAGCACAGGAACCGGGGAGCTGTTTTTT.

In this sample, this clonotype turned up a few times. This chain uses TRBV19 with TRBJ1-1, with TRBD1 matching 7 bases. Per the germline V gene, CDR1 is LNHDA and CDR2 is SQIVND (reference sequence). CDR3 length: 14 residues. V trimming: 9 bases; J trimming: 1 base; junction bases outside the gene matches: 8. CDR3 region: CASSRGTANTEAFF. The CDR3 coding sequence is TGTGCCAGCAGCAGGGGGACCGCGAACACTGAAGCTTTCTTT. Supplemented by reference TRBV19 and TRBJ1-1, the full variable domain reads DGGITQSPKYLFRKEGQNVTLSCEQNLNHDAMYWYRQDPGQGLRLIYYSQIVNDFQKGDIAEGYSVSREKKESFPLTVTSAQKNPTAFYLCASSRGTANTEAFFGQGTRLTVV.

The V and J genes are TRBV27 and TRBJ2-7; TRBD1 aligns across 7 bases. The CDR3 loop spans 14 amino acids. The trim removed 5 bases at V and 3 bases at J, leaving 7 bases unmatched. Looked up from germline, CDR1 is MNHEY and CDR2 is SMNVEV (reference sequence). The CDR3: CASSTRQGVYEQYV. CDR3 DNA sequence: TGTGCCAGCAGTACCCGACAGGGAGTCTACGAGCAGTACGTC.

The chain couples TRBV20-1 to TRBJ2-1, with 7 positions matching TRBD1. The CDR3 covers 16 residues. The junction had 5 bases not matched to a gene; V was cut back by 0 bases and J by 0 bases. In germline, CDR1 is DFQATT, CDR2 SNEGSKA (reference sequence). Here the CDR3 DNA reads TGCAGTGCTAGAGAAGGGACAGCTAGCTCCTACAATGAGCAGTTCTTC. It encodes CSAREGTASSYNEQFF.

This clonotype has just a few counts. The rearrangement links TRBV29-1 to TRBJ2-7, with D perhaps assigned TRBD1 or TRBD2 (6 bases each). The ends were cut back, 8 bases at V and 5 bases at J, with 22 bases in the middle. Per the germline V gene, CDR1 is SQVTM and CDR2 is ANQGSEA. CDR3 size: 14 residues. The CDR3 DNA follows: TGCAGCCCTCCCGGATGGGGGGCGACGAACGAGCAGTACGTC. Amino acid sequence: CSPPGWGATNEQYV.

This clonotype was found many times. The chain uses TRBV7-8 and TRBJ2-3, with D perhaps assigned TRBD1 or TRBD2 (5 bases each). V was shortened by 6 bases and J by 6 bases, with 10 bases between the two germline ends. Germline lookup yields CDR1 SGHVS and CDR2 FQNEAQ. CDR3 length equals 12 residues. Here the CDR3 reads CASSRGTDTQYF. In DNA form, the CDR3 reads TGTGCCAGCAGTAGAGGGACGGATACGCAGTATTTT.

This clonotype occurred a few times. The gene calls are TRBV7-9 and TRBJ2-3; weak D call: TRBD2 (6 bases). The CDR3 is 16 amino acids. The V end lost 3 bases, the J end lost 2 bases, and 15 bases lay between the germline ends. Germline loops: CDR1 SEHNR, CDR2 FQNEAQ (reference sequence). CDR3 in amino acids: CASSLVQAGNTDTQYF. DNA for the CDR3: TGTGCCAGCAGCTTGGTACAGGCGGGGAACACAGATACGCAGTATTTT.

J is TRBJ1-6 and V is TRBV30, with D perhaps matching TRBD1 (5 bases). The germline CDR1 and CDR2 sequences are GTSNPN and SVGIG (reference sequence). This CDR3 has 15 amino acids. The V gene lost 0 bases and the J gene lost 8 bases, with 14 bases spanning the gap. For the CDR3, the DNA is TGTGCCTGGAGTGTGCTGGGTCAGGGATATTCACCCCTCCACTTT. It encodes CAWSVLGQGYSPLHF.

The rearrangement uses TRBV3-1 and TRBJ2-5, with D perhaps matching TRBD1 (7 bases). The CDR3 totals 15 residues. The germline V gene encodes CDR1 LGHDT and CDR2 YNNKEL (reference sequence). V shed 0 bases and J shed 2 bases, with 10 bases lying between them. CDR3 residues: CASSQDAGQQETQYF. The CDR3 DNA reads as TGTGCCAGCAGCCAAGATGCGGGACAGCAAGAGACCCAGTACTTC.

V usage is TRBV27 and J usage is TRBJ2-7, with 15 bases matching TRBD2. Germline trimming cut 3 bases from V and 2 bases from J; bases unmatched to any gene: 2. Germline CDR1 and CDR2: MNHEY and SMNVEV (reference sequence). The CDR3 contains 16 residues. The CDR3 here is CASSFGLAGGTYEQYF. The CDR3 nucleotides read TGTGCCAGCAGTTTCGGACTAGCGGGGGGGACCTACGAGCAGTACTTC.

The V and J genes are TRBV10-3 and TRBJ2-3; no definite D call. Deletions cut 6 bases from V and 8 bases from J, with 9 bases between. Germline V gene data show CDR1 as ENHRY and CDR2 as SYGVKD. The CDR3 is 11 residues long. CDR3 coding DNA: TGTGCCATCAGGACCGTCGGTACGCAGTATTTT. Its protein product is CAIRTVGTQYF.

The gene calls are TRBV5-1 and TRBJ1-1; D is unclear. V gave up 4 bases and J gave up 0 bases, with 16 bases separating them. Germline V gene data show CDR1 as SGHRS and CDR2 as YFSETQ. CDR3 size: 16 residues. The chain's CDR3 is CASSIGSGGMNTEAFF. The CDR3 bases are TGCGCCAGCAGCATAGGCTCCGGAGGTATGAACACTGAAGCTTTCTTT.

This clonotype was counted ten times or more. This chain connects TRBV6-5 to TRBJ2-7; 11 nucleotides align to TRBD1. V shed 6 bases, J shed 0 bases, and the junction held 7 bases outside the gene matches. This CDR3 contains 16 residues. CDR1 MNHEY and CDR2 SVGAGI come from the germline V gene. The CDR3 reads CASRPSGTGGSYEQYV. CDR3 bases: TGTGCCAGCAGACCTTCCGGGACAGGGGGCTCCTACGAGCAGTACGTC.